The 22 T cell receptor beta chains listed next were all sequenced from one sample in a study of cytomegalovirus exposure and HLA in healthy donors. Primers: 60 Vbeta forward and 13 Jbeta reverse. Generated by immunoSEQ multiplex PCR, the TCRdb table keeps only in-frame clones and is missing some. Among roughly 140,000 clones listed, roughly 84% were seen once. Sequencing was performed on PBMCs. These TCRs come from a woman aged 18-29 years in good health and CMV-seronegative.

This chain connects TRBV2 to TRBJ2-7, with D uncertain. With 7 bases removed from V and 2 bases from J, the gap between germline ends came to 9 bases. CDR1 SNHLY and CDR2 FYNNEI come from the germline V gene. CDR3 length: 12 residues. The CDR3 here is CASTGETYEQYF. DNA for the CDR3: TGTGCCAGCACCGGTGAAACCTACGAGCAGTACTTC. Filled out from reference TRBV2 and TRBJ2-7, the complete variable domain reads EPEVTQTPSHQVTQMGQEVILRCVPISNHLYFYWYRQILGQKVEFLVSFYNNEISEKSEIFDDQFSVERPDGSNFTLKIRSTKLEDSAMYFCASTGETYEQYFGPGTRLTVT.

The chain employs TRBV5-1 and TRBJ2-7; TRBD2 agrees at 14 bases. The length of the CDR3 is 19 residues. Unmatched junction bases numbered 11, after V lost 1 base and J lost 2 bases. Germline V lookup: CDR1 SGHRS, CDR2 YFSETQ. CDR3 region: CASSLLTGTSGGPAYEQYF. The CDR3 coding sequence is TGCGCCAGCAGCTTGTTGACCGGGACTAGCGGGGGTCCCGCCTACGAGCAGTACTTC.

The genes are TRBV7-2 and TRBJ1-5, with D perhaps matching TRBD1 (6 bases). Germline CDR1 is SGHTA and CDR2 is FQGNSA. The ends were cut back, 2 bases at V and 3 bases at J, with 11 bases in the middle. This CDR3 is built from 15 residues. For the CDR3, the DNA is TGTGCCAGCAGCTTAAGGCAGGGGTTCAATCAGCCCCAGCATTTT. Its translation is CASSLRQGFNQPQHF.

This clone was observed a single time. The CDR3 nucleotides are TGTGCCAGCAGGTACGGGACAGCGAACACCGGGGAGCTGTTTTTT. Its translation is CASRYGTANTGELFF. The chain couples TRBV28 to TRBJ2-2; TRBD1 matches at 7 bases. V lost 6 bases to trimming and J lost 0 bases; unmatched junction nucleotides: 4. CDR3 length: 15 residues. The germline gives CDR1 MDHEN, CDR2 SYDVKM.

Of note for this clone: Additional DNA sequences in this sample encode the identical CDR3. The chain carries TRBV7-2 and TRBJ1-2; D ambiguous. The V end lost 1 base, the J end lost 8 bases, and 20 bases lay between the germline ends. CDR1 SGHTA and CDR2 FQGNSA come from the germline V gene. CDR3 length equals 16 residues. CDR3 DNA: TGTGCCAGCAGCTTAGGGAGTGGCGGGTCCCGCTGGGGCTACACCTTC. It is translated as CASSLGSGGSRWGYTF.

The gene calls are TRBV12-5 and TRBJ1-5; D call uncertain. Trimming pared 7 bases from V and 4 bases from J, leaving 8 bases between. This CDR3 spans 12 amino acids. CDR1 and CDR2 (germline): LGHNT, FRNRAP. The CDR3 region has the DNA TGTGCTAGTGCTTCGGGGAATCAGCCCCAGCATTTT. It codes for CASASGNQPQHF.

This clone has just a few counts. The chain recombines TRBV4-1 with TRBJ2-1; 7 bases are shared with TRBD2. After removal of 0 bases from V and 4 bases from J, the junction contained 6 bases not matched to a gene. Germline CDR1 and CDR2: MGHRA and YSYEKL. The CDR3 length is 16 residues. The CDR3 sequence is CASSQDDSGNYNEQFF. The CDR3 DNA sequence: TGCGCCAGCAGCCAAGATGACAGCGGGAATTACAATGAGCAGTTCTTC.

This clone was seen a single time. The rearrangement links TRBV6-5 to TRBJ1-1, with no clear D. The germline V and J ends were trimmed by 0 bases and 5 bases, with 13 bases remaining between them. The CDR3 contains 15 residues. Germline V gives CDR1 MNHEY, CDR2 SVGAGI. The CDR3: CASSYSAGGLTEAFF. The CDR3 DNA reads TGTGCCAGCAGTTACTCAGCGGGCGGGTTGACTGAAGCTTTCTTT.

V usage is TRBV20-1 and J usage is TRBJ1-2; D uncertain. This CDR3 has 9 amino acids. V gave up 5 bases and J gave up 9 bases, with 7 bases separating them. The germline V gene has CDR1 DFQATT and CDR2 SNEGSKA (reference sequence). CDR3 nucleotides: TGCAGTGCTGCCCACAGCTACACCTTC. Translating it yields CSAAHSYTF.

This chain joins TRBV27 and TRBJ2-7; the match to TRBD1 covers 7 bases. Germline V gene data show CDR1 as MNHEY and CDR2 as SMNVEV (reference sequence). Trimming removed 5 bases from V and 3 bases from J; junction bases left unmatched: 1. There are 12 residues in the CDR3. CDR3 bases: TGTGCCAGCAGTAGACAGGGCTACGAGCAGTACTTC. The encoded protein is CASSRQGYEQYF.

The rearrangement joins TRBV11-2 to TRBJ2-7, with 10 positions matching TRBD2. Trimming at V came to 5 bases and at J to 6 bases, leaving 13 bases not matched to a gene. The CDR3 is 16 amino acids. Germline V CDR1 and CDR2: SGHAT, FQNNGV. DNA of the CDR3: TGTGCCAGCAGCGATAGCGGGAGGAAGATGGTCGGCGAGCAGTACTTC. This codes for CASSDSGRKMVGEQYF. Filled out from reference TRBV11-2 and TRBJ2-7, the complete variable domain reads EAGVAQSPRYKIIEKRQSVAFWCNPISGHATLYWYQQILGQGPKLLIQFQNNGVVDDSQLPKDRFSAERLKGVDSTLKIQPAKLEDSAVYLCASSDSGRKMVGEQYFGPGTRLTVT.

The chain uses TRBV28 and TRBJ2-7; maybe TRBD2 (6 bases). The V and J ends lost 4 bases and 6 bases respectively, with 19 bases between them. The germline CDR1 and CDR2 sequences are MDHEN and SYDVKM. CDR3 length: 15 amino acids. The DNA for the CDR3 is TGTGCCAGCAGTTCCCCCGGGACTCTCGCCCCCGAGCAGTACTTC. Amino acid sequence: CASSSPGTLAPEQYF. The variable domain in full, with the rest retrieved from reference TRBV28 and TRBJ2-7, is DVKVTQSSRYLVKRTGEKVFLECVQDMDHENMFWYRQDPGLGLRLIYFSYDVKMKEKGDIPEGYSVSREKKERFSLILESASTNQTSMYLCASSSPGTLAPEQYFGPGTRLTVT.

The CDR3 protein is CASRREGGKQFF. The DNA for the CDR3 is TGTGCCAGCAGACGGGAGGGGGGAAAGCAGTTCTTC. The genes are TRBV6-5 and TRBJ2-1; 8 bases align to TRBD2. Germline lookup yields CDR1 MNHEY and CDR2 SVGAGI. The CDR3 contains 12 residues. V dropped 6 bases and J dropped 11; count of bases not matched to a gene: 6.

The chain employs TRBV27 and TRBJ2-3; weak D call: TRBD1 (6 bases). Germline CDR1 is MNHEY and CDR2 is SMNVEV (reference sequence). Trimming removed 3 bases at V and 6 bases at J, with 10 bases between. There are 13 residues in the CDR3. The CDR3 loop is CASSFGTWDTQYF. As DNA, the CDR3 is TGTGCCAGCAGTTTTGGGACATGGGATACGCAGTATTTT.

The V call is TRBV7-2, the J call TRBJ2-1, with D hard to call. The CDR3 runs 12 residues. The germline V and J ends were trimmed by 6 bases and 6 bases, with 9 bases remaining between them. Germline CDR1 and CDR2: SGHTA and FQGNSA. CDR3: CASSPPSNEQFF. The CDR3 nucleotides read TGTGCCAGCAGTCCCCCCTCCAATGAGCAGTTCTTC.

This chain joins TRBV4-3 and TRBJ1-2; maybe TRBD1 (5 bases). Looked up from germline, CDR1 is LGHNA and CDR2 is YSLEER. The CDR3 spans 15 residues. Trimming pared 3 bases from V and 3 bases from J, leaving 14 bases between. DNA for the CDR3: TGCGCCAGCAGCCAGGCGATGTGGGGCTACTATGGCTACACCTTC. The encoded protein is CASSQAMWGYYGYTF.

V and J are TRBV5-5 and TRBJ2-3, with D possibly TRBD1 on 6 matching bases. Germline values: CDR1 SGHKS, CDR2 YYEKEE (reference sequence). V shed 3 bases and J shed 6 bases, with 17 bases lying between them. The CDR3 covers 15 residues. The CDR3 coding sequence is TGTGCCAGCAGCTGGACGGGACACCATCAGGATACGCAGTATTTT. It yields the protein CASSWTGHHQDTQYF.

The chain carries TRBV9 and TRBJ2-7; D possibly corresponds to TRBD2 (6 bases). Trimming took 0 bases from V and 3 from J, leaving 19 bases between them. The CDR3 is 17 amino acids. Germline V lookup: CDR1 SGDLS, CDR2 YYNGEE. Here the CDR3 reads CASSVGGGTPGYYEQYF. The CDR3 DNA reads TGTGCCAGCAGCGTAGGAGGTGGGACTCCGGGGTACTACGAGCAGTACTTC.

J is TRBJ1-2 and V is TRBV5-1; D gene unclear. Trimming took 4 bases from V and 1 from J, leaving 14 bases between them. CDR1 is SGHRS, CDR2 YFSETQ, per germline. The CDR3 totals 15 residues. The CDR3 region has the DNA TGCGCCAGCAGCCCCGGGGAGGGCCTTAACTATGGCTACACCTTC. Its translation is CASSPGEGLNYGYTF.

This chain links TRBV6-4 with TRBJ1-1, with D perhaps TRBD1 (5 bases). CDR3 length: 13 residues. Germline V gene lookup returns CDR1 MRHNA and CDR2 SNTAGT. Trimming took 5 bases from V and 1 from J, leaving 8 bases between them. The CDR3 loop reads CASSLDRNTEAFF. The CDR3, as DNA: TGTGCCAGCAGTTTAGACAGGAACACTGAAGCTTTCTTT.

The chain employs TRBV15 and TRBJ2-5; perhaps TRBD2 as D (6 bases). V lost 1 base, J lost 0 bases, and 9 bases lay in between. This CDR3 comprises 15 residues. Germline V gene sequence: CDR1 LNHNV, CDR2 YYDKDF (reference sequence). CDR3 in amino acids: CATSRGDSHQETQYF. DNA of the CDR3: TGTGCCACCAGCAGAGGGGACTCGCACCAAGAGACCCAGTACTTC.

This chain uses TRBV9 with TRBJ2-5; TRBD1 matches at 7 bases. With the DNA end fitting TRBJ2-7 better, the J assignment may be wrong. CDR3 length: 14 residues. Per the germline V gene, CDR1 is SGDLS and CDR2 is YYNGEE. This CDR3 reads CASSVTGYSYEQYF. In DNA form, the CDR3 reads TGTGCCAGCAGCGTGACAGGGTACAGTTACGAGCAGTACTTC.